Below, 27 T cell receptor beta chains from the same sample are listed, as sequenced in a study of T cells in Graves' hyperthyroidism and ophthalmopathy. The investigators amplified TCR beta CDR3 regions from RNA transcripts. The primer set for the first-round RT-PCR of the TCR CDR3 was HTBI. A single record per CDR3 protein comes from TCRdb applying MiXCR to the multiplex PCR reads. In the table there are approximately 350,000 distinct CDR3 sequences, about 16% of which are singletons. Sequencing used blood. The receptor set was obtained from an older woman with Graves' ophthalmopathy.

This clonotype was observed a few times. The chain employs TRBV2 and TRBJ2-2; D is unclear. The CDR3 has 12 amino acids. The germline V gene has CDR1 SNHLY and CDR2 FYNNEI. V was cut by 6 bases and J by 2 bases, with 4 bases left in between. The CDR3 reads CASRGNTGELFF. Written as DNA, the CDR3 is TGTGCCAGCAGGGGAAACACCGGGGAGCTGTTTTTT.

This clonotype was detected many times. The chain couples TRBV20-1 to TRBJ2-3, with D unclear. V dropped 4 bases and J dropped 6 bases, with 11 bases sitting between them. CDR1 DFQATT and CDR2 SNEGSKA come from the germline V gene (reference sequence). This CDR3 has 12 residues. This CDR3 reads CSAKVGSDTQYF. The CDR3 nucleotides read TGCAGTGCTAAGGTCGGATCGGATACGCAGTATTTT.

This clonotype was counted only a few times. The genes are TRBV20-1 and TRBJ2-1; D is uncertain. V was pared by 3 bases and J by 6 bases, with 6 bases between. Looked up from germline, CDR1 is DFQATT and CDR2 is SNEGSKA (reference sequence). CDR3 length: 11 amino acids. CDR3 amino acids: CSASMANEQFF. The CDR3 DNA reads TGCAGTGCTAGCATGGCCAATGAGCAGTTCTTC.

This clonotype was observed at least ten times. As DNA, the CDR3 is TGTGCCAGCAGCGGACAGGGGTACGAGGTTGGAACAGATACGCAGTATTTT. Translation: CASSGQGYEVGTDTQYF. The rearrangement joins TRBV3-1 to TRBJ2-3; 9 nucleotides agree with TRBD1. With 5 bases clipped from V and 3 bases from J, the junction kept 12 bases outside the gene matches. Looked up from germline, CDR1 is LGHDT and CDR2 is YNNKEL (reference sequence). CDR3 size: 17 residues.

There are many counts of this clonotype. The CDR3 DNA reads TGCGCCAGCAGTGTGCGGACAGGGGAGACCGGGGAGCTGTTTTTT. Translation: CASSVRTGETGELFF. The chain uses TRBV10-1 and TRBJ2-2, with 9 bases matching TRBD1. Germline CDR1 and CDR2: WNHNN and SYGVQD (reference sequence). V shed 4 bases, J shed 5 bases, and the junction held 5 bases outside the gene matches. The CDR3 totals 15 residues.

The sample holds many counts of this clonotype. The chain joins TRBV28 to TRBJ2-5, with 8 nucleotides matching TRBD1. This CDR3 is 15 amino acids long. With V trimmed by 7 bases and J by 2 bases, 9 bases remained unmatched. Germline CDR1 is MDHEN and CDR2 is SYDVKM. DNA of the CDR3: TGTGCCAGCAACCCTCAGGGGGCAGGGCAAGAGACCCAGTACTTC. This sequence encodes CASNPQGAGQETQYF.

The table lists this clonotype with many counts. The chain combines TRBV2 with TRBJ1-1; 7 bases agree with TRBD1. Trimming cost V 6 bases and J 3 bases; bases outside gene matches: 10. The CDR3 covers 15 residues. CDR1 and CDR2 from the germline V gene are SNHLY and FYNNEI. Here the CDR3 DNA reads TGTGCCAGCAGGTTGACAGGGAGTAGGGACACTGAAGCTTTCTTT. This translates into CASRLTGSRDTEAFF.

The chain uses TRBV20-1 and TRBJ1-6; D unresolved. Germline assignment: CDR1 DFQATT and CDR2 SNEGSKA (reference sequence). Trimming shortened V by 5 bases and J by 6 bases, and 11 bases separated the two germline ends. This CDR3 region has 13 residues. As DNA, the CDR3 is TGCAGTGCTGAAGGACGGAGTAATTCACCCCTCCACTTT. Translating gives CSAEGRSNSPLHF.

On this clonotype: Being one base from a much bigger clone, this may be a read error. The J gene is TRBJ2-7, the V gene TRBV7-9, with 9 bases that match TRBD2. The CDR3 loop spans 14 amino acids. V lost 2 bases to trimming and J lost 3 bases; unmatched junction nucleotides: 2. Looked up from germline, CDR1 is SEHNR and CDR2 is FQNEAQ (reference sequence). CDR3 sequence reads: CASSLISGGYEQYF. For the CDR3, the DNA is TGTGCCAGCAGCTTAATTAGCGGGGGCTACGAGCAGTACTTC.

This clonotype was seen ten or more times. The chain combines TRBV9 with TRBJ2-7; 8 bases are a match to TRBD2. The V gene's germline CDR1 is SGDLS and CDR2 YYNGEE. V shed 4 bases, J shed 5 bases, and the junction held 5 bases outside the gene matches. The CDR3 length is 13 residues. The CDR3 reads CASSPRTSHEQYF. The CDR3 DNA follows: TGTGCCAGCAGCCCCAGGACTAGCCACGAGCAGTACTTC.

This clonotype was detected only a few times. In DNA form, the CDR3 reads TGCAGCCTCGGGGGGGACTATGGCTACACCTTC. Amino acid sequence: CSLGGDYGYTF. J is TRBJ1-2 and V is TRBV29-1; TRBD1 might be the D (5 bases). The CDR3 is 11 amino acids. V was pared by 8 bases and J by 3 bases, with 10 bases between. Germline CDR1 and CDR2: SQVTM and ANQGSEA.

The V call is TRBV27, the J call TRBJ2-1; 14 bases match TRBD2. Germline V CDR1 and CDR2: MNHEY, SMNVEV (reference sequence). Trimming at V came to 5 bases and at J to 8 bases, leaving 2 bases not matched to a gene. The CDR3 extends over 14 amino acids. Written as DNA, the CDR3 is TGTGCCAGCAGTGGGACTAGCGGGAGTGATGAGCAGTTCTTC. Its translation: CASSGTSGSDEQFF.

This clonotype was seen only a few times. The chain has TRBV5-1 and TRBJ2-2; D call uncertain. The CDR3 runs to 14 residues. Germline-derived CDR1 and CDR2 are SGHRS and YFSETQ. The V end lost 1 base, the J end lost 2 bases, and 6 bases lay between the germline ends. The CDR3 nucleotides read TGCGCCAGCAGCTTGAACCGAAACACCGGGGAGCTGTTTTTT. Translated: CASSLNRNTGELFF.

In DNA, the CDR3 is TGCAGTGCTAGTCGACTAGAGCACACCGGGGAGCTGTTTTTT. Amino acids: CSASRLEHTGELFF. J is TRBJ2-2 and V is TRBV20-1; D might be TRBD2 (6 bases). Germline V gene sequence: CDR1 DFQATT, CDR2 SNEGSKA (reference sequence). CDR3 length equals 14 residues. The V gene lost 3 bases and the J gene lost 3 bases, with 11 bases spanning the gap.

This clonotype occurred many times. The CDR3 DNA follows: TGTGCCAGCAGTTCCGGAAGAGATACGCAGTATTTT. Residues: CASSSGRDTQYF. This chain joins TRBV28 and TRBJ2-3; D unclear. The germline CDR1 and CDR2 sequences are MDHEN and SYDVKM. The CDR3 has 12 amino acids. Between the trimmed V and J ends, which lost 4 bases and 5 bases, there was a span of 7 bases.

CDR3 sequence reads: CASSLVSRDRGNSPLHF. In DNA, the CDR3 is TGTGCCAGCTCACTCGTCTCCCGGGACAGGGGTAATTCACCCCTCCACTTT. The rearrangement uses TRBV18 and TRBJ1-6, with 10 bases matching TRBD1. This CDR3 contains 17 residues. Germline lookup yields CDR1 KGHSH and CDR2 LQKENI. Trimming took 4 bases from V and 6 from J; bases not matched to a gene: 9.

This clonotype appeared many times. The rearrangement uses TRBV10-3 and TRBJ1-5, with TRBD1 identical over 9 bases. V shed 0 bases and J 7 bases; nucleotides not matched to a gene: 10. Germline loops: CDR1 ENHRY, CDR2 SYGVKD. This CDR3 region has 17 residues. CDR3 residues: CAISESSGTGRGQPQHF. CDR3 coding DNA: TGTGCCATCAGTGAGTCATCCGGGACAGGGCGAGGGCAGCCCCAGCATTTT.

This clonotype was picked up a small number of times. The chain employs TRBV19 and TRBJ2-5, with TRBD2 matching over 8 bases. The germline V gene encodes CDR1 LNHDA and CDR2 SQIVND (reference sequence). CDR3 length: 15 amino acids. Trimming took 2 bases from V and 5 from J; bases not matched to a gene: 7. The CDR3 bases are TGTGCCAGTAGTATAACCGGGACTAGTATCGAGACCCAGTACTTC. It translates to CASSITGTSIETQYF.

This chain connects TRBV16 to TRBJ2-7, with D perhaps matching TRBD2 (5 bases). The CDR3 extends over 15 amino acids. The germline V and J ends were trimmed by 1 base and 2 bases, with 12 bases remaining between them. Per the germline V gene, CDR1 is KGHSY and CDR2 is FQNENV. The CDR3 DNA reads as TGTGCCAGCAGCCAATACGAGGGAACCCCCTACGAGCAGTACTTC. It encodes CASSQYEGTPYEQYF.

The gene calls are TRBV3-1 and TRBJ2-7, with 10 positions matching TRBD2. The CDR3 covers 16 residues. Germline CDR1 reads LGHDT; CDR2 reads YNNKEL (reference sequence). The V segment lost 4 bases and the J segment 5 bases; nucleotides outside the gene matches: 11. CDR3 sequence reads: CASSREREGPGDEQYF. CDR3 nucleotide sequence: TGTGCCAGCAGCCGGGAGCGGGAGGGCCCGGGGGACGAGCAGTACTTC.

This CDR3 is CASRGRPTGTGSNQPQHF. In nucleotides, the CDR3 is TGTGCCAGCAGGGGGAGGCCTACAGGTACGGGAAGCAATCAGCCCCAGCATTTT. J is TRBJ1-5 and V is TRBV27; weak D call: TRBD1 (5 bases). With 6 bases removed from V and 1 base from J, the gap between germline ends came to 22 bases. Germline assignment: CDR1 MNHEY and CDR2 SMNVEV (reference sequence). The CDR3 is 18 amino acids.

This clonotype was seen repeatedly, ten times or more. This sequence joins TRBV7-2 and TRBJ2-1; D remains unclear. This CDR3 has 15 residues. Germline CDR1 and CDR2: SGHTA and FQGNSA. Trimming pared 5 bases from V and 0 bases from J, leaving 11 bases between. The CDR3 DNA follows: TGTGCCAGCAGCCAAACACAGAGCTCCTACAATGAGCAGTTCTTC. Encoded protein: CASSQTQSSYNEQFF.

The chain links TRBV19 to TRBJ2-7; D might be TRBD2 (6 bases). Trimming took off 6 bases at V and 0 bases at J, with 9 bases between the two ends. This CDR3 spans 13 amino acids. Germline V gene data show CDR1 as LNHDA and CDR2 as SQIVND (reference sequence). The CDR3 bases are TGTGCCAGTAGAGGGACTGGCTCCTACGAGCAGTACTTC. The encoded protein is CASRGTGSYEQYF.

This clonotype occurred many times. This chain joins TRBV6-1 and TRBJ1-1; D ambiguous. The CDR3 is made up of 13 amino acids. V lost 2 bases and J lost 1, with 5 bases in between. Germline CDR1 MNHNS, CDR2 SASEGT. CDR3 region: CASSERRNTEAFF. The CDR3 DNA reads as TGTGCCAGCAGTGAAAGACGGAACACTGAAGCTTTCTTT.

This clonotype has at least ten counts. The chain combines TRBV28 with TRBJ2-2; weak D call: TRBD2 (6 bases). The germline V gene has CDR1 MDHEN and CDR2 SYDVKM. V dropped 7 bases and J dropped 2 bases, with 8 bases sitting between them. The CDR3 runs to 13 residues. In DNA, the CDR3 is TGTGCCAGCAAAACTAGCAACACCGGGGAGCTGTTTTTT. Its protein product is CASKTSNTGELFF.

This clonotype turned up a few times. The chain has TRBV10-3 and TRBJ1-4; D is unclear. The germline CDR1 and CDR2 sequences are ENHRY and SYGVKD. This CDR3 has 14 amino acids. V was cut by 2 bases and J by 6 bases, with 10 bases left in between. The chain's CDR3 is CAISERAQDEKLFF. DNA of the CDR3: TGTGCCATCAGTGAGAGGGCCCAAGATGAAAAACTGTTTTTT.

This clonotype was observed many times. V is TRBV7-9 and J is TRBJ2-3; 11 bases line up with TRBD2. CDR1 is SEHNR, CDR2 FQNEAQ, per germline (reference sequence). V was pared by 0 bases and J by 1 base, with 6 bases of the junction left unmatched. This CDR3 has 18 residues. This chain's CDR3 is CASSLASGRAFGTDTQYF. CDR3 bases: TGTGCCAGCAGCTTAGCTAGCGGGAGGGCCTTCGGCACAGATACGCAGTATTTT.